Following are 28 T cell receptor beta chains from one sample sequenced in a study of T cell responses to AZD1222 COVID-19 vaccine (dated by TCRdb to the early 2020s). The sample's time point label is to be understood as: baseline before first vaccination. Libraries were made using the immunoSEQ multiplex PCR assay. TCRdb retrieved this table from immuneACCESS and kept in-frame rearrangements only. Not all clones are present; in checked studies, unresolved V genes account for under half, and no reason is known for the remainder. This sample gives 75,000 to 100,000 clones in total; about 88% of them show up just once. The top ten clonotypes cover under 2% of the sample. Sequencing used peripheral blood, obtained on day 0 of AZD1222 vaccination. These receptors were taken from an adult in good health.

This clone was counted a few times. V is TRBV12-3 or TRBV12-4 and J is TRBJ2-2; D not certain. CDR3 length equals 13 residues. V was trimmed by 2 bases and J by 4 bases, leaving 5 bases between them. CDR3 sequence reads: CASSLMGTGELFF. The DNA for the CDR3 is TGTGCCAGCAGTTTAATGGGCACCGGGGAGCTGTTTTTT.

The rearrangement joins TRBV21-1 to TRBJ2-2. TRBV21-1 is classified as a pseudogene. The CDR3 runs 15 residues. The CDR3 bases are TGTGCCAGCACCACTGGGACCCTTGACACCGGGGAGCTGTTTTTT. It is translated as CASTTGTLDTGELFF.

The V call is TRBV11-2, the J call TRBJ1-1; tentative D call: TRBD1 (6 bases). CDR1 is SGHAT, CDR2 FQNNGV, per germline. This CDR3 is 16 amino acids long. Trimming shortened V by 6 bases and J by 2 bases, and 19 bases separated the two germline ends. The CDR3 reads CASSRAGVGRNTEAFF. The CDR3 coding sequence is TGTGCCAGCAGTCGAGCAGGGGTAGGCCGTAACACTGAAGCTTTCTTT.

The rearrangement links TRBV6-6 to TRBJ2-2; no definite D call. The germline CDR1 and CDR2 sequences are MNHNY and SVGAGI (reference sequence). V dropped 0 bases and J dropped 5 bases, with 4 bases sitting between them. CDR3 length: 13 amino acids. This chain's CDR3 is CASSYSPTGELFF. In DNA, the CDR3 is TGTGCCAGCAGTTACTCGCCGACCGGGGAGCTGTTTTTT.

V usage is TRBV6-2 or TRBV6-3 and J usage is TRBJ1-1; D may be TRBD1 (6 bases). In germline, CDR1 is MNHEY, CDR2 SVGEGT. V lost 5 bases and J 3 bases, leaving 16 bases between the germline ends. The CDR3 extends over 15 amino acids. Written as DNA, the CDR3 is TGTGCCAGCAGTAGTCTCCTAGGGGGGCACACTGAAGCTTTCTTT. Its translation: CASSSLLGGHTEAFF.

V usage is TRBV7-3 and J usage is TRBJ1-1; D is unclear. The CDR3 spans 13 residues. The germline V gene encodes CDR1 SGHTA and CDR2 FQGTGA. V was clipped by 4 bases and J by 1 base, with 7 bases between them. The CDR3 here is CASSSTTNTEAFF. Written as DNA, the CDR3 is TGTGCCAGCAGCTCGACAACGAACACTGAAGCTTTCTTT.

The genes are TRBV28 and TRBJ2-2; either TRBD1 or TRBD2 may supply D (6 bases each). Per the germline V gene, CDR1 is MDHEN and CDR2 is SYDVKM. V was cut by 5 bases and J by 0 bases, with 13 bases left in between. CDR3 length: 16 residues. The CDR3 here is CASSAPEGANTGELFF. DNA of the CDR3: TGTGCCAGCAGTGCCCCGGAGGGGGCGAACACCGGGGAGCTGTTTTTT. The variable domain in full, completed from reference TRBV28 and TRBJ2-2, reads DVKVTQSSRYLVKRTGEKVFLECVQDMDHENMFWYRQDPGLGLRLIYFSYDVKMKEKGDIPEGYSVSREKKERFSLILESASTNQTSMYLCASSAPEGANTGELFFGEGSRLTVL.

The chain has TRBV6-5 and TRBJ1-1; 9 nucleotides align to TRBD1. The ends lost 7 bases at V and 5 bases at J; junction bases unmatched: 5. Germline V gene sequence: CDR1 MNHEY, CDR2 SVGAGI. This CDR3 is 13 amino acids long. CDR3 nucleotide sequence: TGTGCCAGCACGGGGACAGGGAGGACTGAAGCTTTCTTT. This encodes CASTGTGRTEAFF.

The CDR3 nucleotides are TGTGCCAGCAGCTTAAGGGGACAGGGACATTCACCCCTCCACTTT. This codes for CASSLRGQGHSPLHF. V usage is TRBV7-2 and J usage is TRBJ1-6; TRBD1 aligns across 9 bases. The germline V gene encodes CDR1 SGHTA and CDR2 FQGNSA. Trimming removed 2 bases from V and 8 bases from J; junction bases left unmatched: 4. The CDR3 has 15 amino acids.

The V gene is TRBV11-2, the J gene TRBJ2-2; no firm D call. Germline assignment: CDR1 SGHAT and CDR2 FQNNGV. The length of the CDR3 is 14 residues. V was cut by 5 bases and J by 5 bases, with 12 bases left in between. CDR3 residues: CASSRPDLTGELFF. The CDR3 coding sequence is TGTGCCAGCAGCCGCCCTGACTTGACCGGGGAGCTGTTTTTT.

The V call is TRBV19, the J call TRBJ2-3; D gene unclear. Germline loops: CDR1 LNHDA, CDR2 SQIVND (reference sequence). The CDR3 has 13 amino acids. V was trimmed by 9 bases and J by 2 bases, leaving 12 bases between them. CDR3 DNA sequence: TGTGCCAGCGAGGTAACGAACACAGATACGCAGTATTTT. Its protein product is CASEVTNTDTQYF.

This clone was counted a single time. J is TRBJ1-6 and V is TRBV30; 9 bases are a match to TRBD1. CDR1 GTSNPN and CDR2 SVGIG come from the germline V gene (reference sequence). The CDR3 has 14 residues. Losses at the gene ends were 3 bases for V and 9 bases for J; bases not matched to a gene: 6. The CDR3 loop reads CAWRPGQGGSPLHF. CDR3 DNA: TGTGCCTGGAGACCGGGACAGGGTGGTTCACCCCTCCACTTT.

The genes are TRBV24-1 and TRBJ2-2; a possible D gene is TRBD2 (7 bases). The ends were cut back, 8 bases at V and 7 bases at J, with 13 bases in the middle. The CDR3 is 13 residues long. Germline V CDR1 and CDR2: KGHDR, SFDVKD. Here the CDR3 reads CATMRGPGGELFF. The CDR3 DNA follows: TGTGCCACCATGCGGGGGCCGGGCGGGGAGCTGTTTTTT.

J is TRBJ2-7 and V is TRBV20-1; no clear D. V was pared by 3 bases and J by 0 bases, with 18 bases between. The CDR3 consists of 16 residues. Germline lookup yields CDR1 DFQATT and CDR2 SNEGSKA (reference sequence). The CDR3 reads CSASTAARSYSYEQYF. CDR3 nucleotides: TGCAGTGCTAGTACTGCGGCACGTTCTTACTCCTACGAGCAGTACTTC.

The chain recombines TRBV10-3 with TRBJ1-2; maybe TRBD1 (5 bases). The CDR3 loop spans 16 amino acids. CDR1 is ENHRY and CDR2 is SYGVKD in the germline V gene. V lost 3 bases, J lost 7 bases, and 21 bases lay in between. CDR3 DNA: TGTGCCATCAGTGACTATGTTCGGGAGGGGTCTATTGGCTACACCTTC. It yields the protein CAISDYVREGSIGYTF.

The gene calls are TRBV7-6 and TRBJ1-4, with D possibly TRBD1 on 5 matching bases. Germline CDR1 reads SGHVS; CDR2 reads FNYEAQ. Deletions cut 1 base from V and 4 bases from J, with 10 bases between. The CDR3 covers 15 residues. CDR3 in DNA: TGTGCCAGCAGCTTAGAAACAGGATTTAATGAAAAACTGTTTTTT. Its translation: CASSLETGFNEKLFF.

CDR3 coding DNA: TGTGCCAGCAGTCGGGACAGAGGCACAGATACGCAGTATTTT. It encodes CASSRDRGTDTQYF. The genes are TRBV2 and TRBJ2-3, with 7 bases identical to TRBD1. The CDR3 runs to 14 residues. Germline trimming cut 5 bases from V and 1 base from J; bases unmatched to any gene: 3. Germline assignment: CDR1 SNHLY and CDR2 FYNNEI.

CDR3 sequence reads: CASRRQGSYTDTQYF. The CDR3 nucleotides are TGTGCCAGCAGGCGACAGGGGTCGTACACAGATACGCAGTATTTT. V and J are TRBV6-5 and TRBJ2-3, with 8 bases lining up with TRBD1. The length of the CDR3 is 15 residues. CDR1 MNHEY and CDR2 SVGAGI come from the germline V gene. With V trimmed by 6 bases and J by 2 bases, 7 bases remained unmatched.

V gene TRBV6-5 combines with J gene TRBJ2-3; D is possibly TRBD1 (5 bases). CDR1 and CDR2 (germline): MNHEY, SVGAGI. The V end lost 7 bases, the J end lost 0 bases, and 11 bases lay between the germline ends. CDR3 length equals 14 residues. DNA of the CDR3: TGTGCCAGCAAGACAGTTACTAGCACAGATACGCAGTATTTT. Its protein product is CASKTVTSTDTQYF.

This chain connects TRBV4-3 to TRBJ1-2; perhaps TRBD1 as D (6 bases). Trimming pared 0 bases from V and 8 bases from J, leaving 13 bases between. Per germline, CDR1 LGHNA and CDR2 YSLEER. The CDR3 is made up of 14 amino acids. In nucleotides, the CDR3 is TGCGCCAGCAGCCAAGAGGGGGGGGCATACGGCTACACCTTC. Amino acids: CASSQEGGAYGYTF.

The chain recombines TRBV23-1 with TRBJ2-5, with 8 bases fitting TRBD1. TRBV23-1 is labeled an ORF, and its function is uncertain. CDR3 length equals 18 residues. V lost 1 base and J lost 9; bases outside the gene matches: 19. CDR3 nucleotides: TGCGCCAGCAGTCAATTTCGGCAGCCATCGACAGGGGAAGCGGCCCAGTACTTC. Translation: CASSQFRQPSTGEAAQYF.

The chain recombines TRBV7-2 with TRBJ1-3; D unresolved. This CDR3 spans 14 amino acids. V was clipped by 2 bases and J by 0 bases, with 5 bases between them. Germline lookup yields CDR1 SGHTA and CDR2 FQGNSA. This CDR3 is CASSLQASGNTIYF. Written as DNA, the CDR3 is TGTGCCAGCAGCTTACAGGCCTCTGGAAACACCATATATTTT.

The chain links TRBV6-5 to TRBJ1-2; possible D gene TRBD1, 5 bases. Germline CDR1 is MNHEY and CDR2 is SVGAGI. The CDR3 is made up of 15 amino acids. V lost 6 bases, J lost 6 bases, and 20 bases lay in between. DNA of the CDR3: TGTGCCAGCAGACGCACTTTGGGGGGAGAACATGGCTACACCTTC. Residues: CASRRTLGGEHGYTF.

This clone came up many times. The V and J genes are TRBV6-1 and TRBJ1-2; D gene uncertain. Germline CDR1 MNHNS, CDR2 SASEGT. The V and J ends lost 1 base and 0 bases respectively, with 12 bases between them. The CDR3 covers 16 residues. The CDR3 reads CASSEDPGLANYGYTF. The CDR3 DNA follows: TGTGCCAGCAGTGAAGACCCGGGTCTGGCTAACTATGGCTACACCTTC.

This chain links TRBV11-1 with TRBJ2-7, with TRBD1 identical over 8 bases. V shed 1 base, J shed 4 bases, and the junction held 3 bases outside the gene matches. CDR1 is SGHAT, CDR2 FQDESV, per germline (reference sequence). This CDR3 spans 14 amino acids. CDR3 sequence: CASSLGQGWYEQYF. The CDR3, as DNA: TGTGCCAGCAGCTTAGGACAGGGGTGGTACGAGCAGTACTTC.

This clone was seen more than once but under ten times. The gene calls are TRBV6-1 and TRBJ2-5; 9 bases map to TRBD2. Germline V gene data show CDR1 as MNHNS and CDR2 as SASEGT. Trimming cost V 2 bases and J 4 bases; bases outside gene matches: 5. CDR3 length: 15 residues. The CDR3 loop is CASSENSGGAETQYF. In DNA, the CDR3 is TGTGCCAGCAGTGAAAATAGCGGGGGTGCAGAGACCCAGTACTTC.

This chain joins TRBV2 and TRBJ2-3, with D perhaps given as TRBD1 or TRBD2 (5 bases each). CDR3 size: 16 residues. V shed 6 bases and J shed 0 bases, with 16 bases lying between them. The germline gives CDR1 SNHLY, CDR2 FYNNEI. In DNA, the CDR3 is TGTGCCAGCAGCGAGGGGTGGGCTACTAGCACAGATACGCAGTATTTT. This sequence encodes CASSEGWATSTDTQYF. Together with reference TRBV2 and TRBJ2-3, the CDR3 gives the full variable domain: EPEVTQTPSHQVTQMGQEVILRCVPISNHLYFYWYRQILGQKVEFLVSFYNNEISEKSEIFDDQFSVERPDGSNFTLKIRSTKLEDSAMYFCASSEGWATSTDTQYFGPGTRLTVL.

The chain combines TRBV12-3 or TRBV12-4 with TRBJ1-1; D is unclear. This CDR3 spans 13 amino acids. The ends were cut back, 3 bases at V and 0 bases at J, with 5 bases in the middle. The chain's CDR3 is CASSFFLNTEAFF. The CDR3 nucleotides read TGTGCCAGCAGTTTTTTCCTGAACACTGAAGCTTTCTTT.